This TCR beta chain was recorded in a study of shared clonotypes between healthy human individuals. The V end lost 2 bases, the J end lost 2 bases, and 9 bases lay between the germline ends. The V gene's germline CDR1 is MGHRA and CDR2 YSYEKL. The CDR3 has 15 residues. Every immunoSEQ plate was one replicate of a subset's evenly spread DNA. Unsorted PBMC DNA went through sequencing on ten immunoSEQ deep assay plates. This table comes from immunoSEQ multiplex PCR, and its TCRdb copy is limited to in-frame clones, with some not included. The table includes 530,000 or so clones, approximately 79% detected once.

The chain recombines TRBV4-1 with TRBJ1-4; D is ambiguous. Sequencing was performed on PBMCs. This clonotype was obtained from a woman between 35 and 50 years old in good health. Some clones in this sample may be carry-over from other donors' samples. CDR3 residues: CASSQTGITNEKLFF. Here the CDR3 DNA reads TGCGCCAGCAGCCAAACGGGGATTACTAATGAAAAACTGTTTTTT.